These 8 T cell receptor beta chains originate from one sample sequenced in a study of identical twins. TCRdb re-derived calls from the 5' RACE reads in MiXCR, one entry per CDR3 protein. Of 650,000 to 750,000 distinct CDR3 sequences in the sample, less than 25% were seen once. Separately, the same data were catalogued under a study of T cells expressing NK-cell markers.

Sample: PBMCs. These receptor sequences come from a woman aged 18-30 years in good health.

The chain is built from TRBV12-3 or TRBV12-4 and TRBJ2-7; 8 bases align to TRBD2. V was clipped by 8 bases and J by 2 bases; unmatched bases: 8. The CDR3 length is 14 residues. This chain's CDR3 is CASAREGLTYEQYF. CDR3 sequence (DNA): TGTGCCAGCGCTCGGGAGGGACTGACCTACGAGCAGTACTTC.

This clonotype has a handful of counts. The V gene is TRBV12-3 or TRBV12-4, the J gene TRBJ2-4; D remains ambiguous. The V end was cut by 3 bases, the J end by 5 bases, with 8 bases between. The CDR3 is made up of 13 amino acids. CDR3 in DNA: TGTGCCAGCAGTTTTAGGTGGGAAAACATTCAGTACTTC. As protein: CASSFRWENIQYF.

This clonotype was observed a few times. This sequence joins TRBV3-1 and TRBJ2-1; 8 nucleotides align to TRBD2. CDR1 LGHDT and CDR2 YNNKEL come from the germline V gene (reference sequence). V gave up 4 bases and J gave up 4 bases; unmatched junction bases: 6. This CDR3 has 15 residues. CDR3 in DNA: TGTGCCAGCAGCCCTAGGAGCGGGGGTTACAATGAGCAGTTCTTC. Its protein product is CASSPRSGGYNEQFF.

In this sample, this clonotype turned up many times. The chain uses TRBV4-2 and TRBJ1-2, with a tentative D call TRBD1 (5 bases). The ends were cut back, 0 bases at V and 0 bases at J, with 17 bases in the middle. CDR3 length: 18 residues. CDR1 is LGHNA and CDR2 is YNFKEQ in the germline V gene. The CDR3 sequence is CASSQETLWGSANYGYTF. The CDR3, as DNA: TGTGCCAGCAGCCAAGAGACGCTTTGGGGGTCAGCTAACTATGGCTACACCTTC.

In its sample, this clonotype was seen a few times. This chain connects TRBV6-1 to TRBJ2-3, with 7 bases fitting TRBD1. V was clipped by 4 bases and J by 4 bases; unmatched bases: 2. The CDR3 runs 13 residues. The germline CDR1 and CDR2 sequences are MNHNS and SASEGT. CDR3 amino acids: CASSVQGADTQYF. The DNA for the CDR3 is TGTGCCAGCAGTGTTCAGGGGGCAGATACGCAGTATTTT.

This clonotype was seen a few times. The chain combines TRBV18 with TRBJ2-7, with 14 nucleotides matching TRBD2. The V gene's germline CDR1 is KGHSH and CDR2 LQKENI. After removal of 4 bases from V and 2 bases from J, the junction contained 1 base not matched to a gene. The CDR3 runs to 15 residues. CDR3 amino acids: CASSRLAGGAYEQYF. The CDR3 region has the DNA TGTGCCAGCTCACGACTAGCGGGAGGGGCCTACGAGCAGTACTTC.

This clonotype appeared many times. The chain is built from TRBV7-2 and TRBJ2-1, with D perhaps matching TRBD1 (5 bases). The CDR3 is made up of 11 amino acids. Per the germline V gene, CDR1 is SGHTA and CDR2 is FQGNSA. V was shortened by 6 bases and J by 13 bases, with 13 bases between the two germline ends. CDR3 nucleotides: TGTGCCAGCAGTTCTACAGGAGCCCAGTTCTTC. It is translated as CASSSTGAQFF.

This clonotype was counted only a few times. This chain connects TRBV10-3 to TRBJ2-1; D possibly corresponds to TRBD2 (6 bases). The germline V gene encodes CDR1 ENHRY and CDR2 SYGVKD. The CDR3 is 14 residues long. V dropped 6 bases and J dropped 8 bases, with 17 bases sitting between them. The CDR3 protein is CAIRGTGGSDEQFF. The CDR3 nucleotides read TGTGCCATCAGGGGGACTGGGGGTTCGGATGAGCAGTTCTTC.